This T cell receptor beta chain was captured by sequencing in a study of cytomegalovirus exposure and HLA in healthy donors. Study observations and caveats: The authors excluded some V segments, including TRBV6-2 and TRBV6-3, as indistinguishable. Later on, an analysis found that several of the most significant clusters appeared to be linked to common viral pathogens, which included parvovirus B19.

In the PCR, 60 Vbeta and 13 Jbeta primers were used. The repertoire was sequenced with immunoSEQ multiplex PCR; TCRdb's copy has only in-frame clones and lacks some. The sample shows around 200,000 clones, around 85% of them seen only once. Concerning this clone itself: The antigen remains unidentified.

V lost 6 bases, J lost 2 bases, and 9 bases stayed unmatched. The CDR3 spans 15 residues. CDR1 and CDR2 (germline): SGDLS, YYNGEE. This chain joins TRBV9 and TRBJ1-2; 8 bases agree with TRBD1. This TCR was sampled from a girl aged 2-15 years in good health and CMV-seronegative. The sequenced sample consisted of PBMCs. DNA of the CDR3: TGTGCCAGCACCCTAGGGACAGGACAAAACTATGGCTACACCTTC. It yields the protein CASTLGTGQNYGYTF.